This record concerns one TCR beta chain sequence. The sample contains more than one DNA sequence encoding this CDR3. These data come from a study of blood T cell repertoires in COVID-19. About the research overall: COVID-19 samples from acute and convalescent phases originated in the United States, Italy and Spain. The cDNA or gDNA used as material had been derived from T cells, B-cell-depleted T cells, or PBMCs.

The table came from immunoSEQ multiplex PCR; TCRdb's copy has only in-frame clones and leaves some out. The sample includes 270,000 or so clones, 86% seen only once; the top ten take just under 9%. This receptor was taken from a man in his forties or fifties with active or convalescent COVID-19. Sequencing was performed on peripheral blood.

CDR3 in amino acids: CASSPSNTGELFF. The CDR3 nucleotides read TGTGCCAGCAGCCCTTCTAACACCGGGGAGCTGTTTTTT. The gene calls are TRBV7-3 and TRBJ2-2; D gene unclear. The ends were cut back, 5 bases at V and 2 bases at J, with 6 bases in the middle. Germline CDR1 and CDR2: SGHTA and FQGTGA. The CDR3 runs 13 residues.